This TCR beta chain was profiled in a study of T-cell reconstitution after alpha-beta-depleted transplantation in children. Unique molecular identifiers featured in how the TCRbeta library was prepared. From the PCR reads, TCRdb called clonotypes with MiXCR, one entry per CDR3 protein. The data contain around 360,000 distinct CDR3 sequences, 10% of them singletons. The CDR3 totals 13 residues. V was pared by 3 bases and J by 8 bases, with 11 bases between. Germline assignment: CDR1 DFQATT and CDR2 SNEGSKA (reference sequence). This clonotype was picked up a small number of times. This TCR was sampled from a human donor who donated a stem cell graft to a child with acute lymphoblastic leukemia. The chain carries TRBV20-1 and TRBJ1-6; TRBD1 is a possible D gene (5 bases). The starting material was PBMCs from the stem cell graft donor, obtained from the stem cell graft. The CDR3 sequence is CSARLRVDSPLHF. CDR3 bases: TGCAGTGCTAGGCTCAGGGTTGATTCACCCCTCCACTTT.